These T cell receptor beta chains were read from a single sample in a study of T-cell memory formation after mild COVID-19. From the 5' RACE reads, TCRdb called clonotypes with MiXCR, one entry per CDR3 protein. The table has 200,000 to 300,000 distinct CDR3 sequences, approximately 15% seen once; the top ten hold 22%. Specimen: PBMCs or a T cell subset sorted from them (not recorded which). The receptor set was obtained from a man aged 18 to 30 who had mild COVID-19 (a few samples of this study predate the infection). Cell type and time point are not known. Each CDR3 is given with its conserved first and last residue. The D gene is left open where the match is weak. Clone size is not always given. Where it is, it says once, few, many or a class for expanded clones.

cdr3_nt | cdr3_aa | d_call | v_call | clone_size | j_call
TGTGCCAGCAGCTTCACAGGGTGGTACAATGAGCAGTTCTTC | CASSFTGWYNEQFF | . | TRBV7-9 | few | TRBJ2-1
TGTGCCAGCAGCACGAACAGGGTCGGGGAGCTGTTTTTT | CASSTNRVGELFF | . | TRBV5-4 | few | TRBJ2-2
TGTGCCAGCAGTGTGCGGGGGGTCACGGAGGGAGAGACCCAGTACTTC | CASSVRGVTEGETQYF | TRBD2 | TRBV7-6 | . | TRBJ2-5
TGTGCCAGCAGTTTACAGGGGCGGGACTATGGCTACACCTTC | CASSLQGRDYGYTF | TRBD1 | TRBV6-5 | . | TRBJ1-2
TGTGCCAGCAGTTTATCCAGGGCAGTGTACGAGCAGTACTTC | CASSLSRAVYEQYF | . | TRBV12-3/TRBV12-4 | few | TRBJ2-7
TGCGCCAGCAGCCAAGAGCCTAGCGGGGAAGAGACCCAGTACTTC | CASSQEPSGEETQYF | TRBD2 | TRBV4-1 | . | TRBJ2-5
TGTGCCAGCAGCTCACGGGGTGGGGGCCTCGGGGAGCTGTTTTTT | CASSSRGGGLGELFF | . | TRBV7-3 | few | TRBJ2-2
TGTGCCAGCAGCTTAGAATCCACTAGCGGGGGGGGCCTCTTC | CASSLESTSGGGLF | TRBD2 | TRBV7-2 | . | TRBJ2-1
TGTGCCAGCAGCTCCAGAAGCGGGGATAGCACAGATACGCAGTATTTT | CASSSRSGDSTDTQYF | TRBD2 | TRBV9 | . | TRBJ2-3
TGCGCCAGCAGCCAAGACAGACTTGAAGCTTTCTTT | CASSQDRLEAFF | . | TRBV4-1 | . | TRBJ1-1
TGTGCCACCCTGGGACTAGCGGGGGCCCCTATCTACAATGAGCAGTTCTTC | CATLGLAGAPIYNEQFF | TRBD2 | TRBV6-2/TRBV6-3 | once | TRBJ2-1
TGTGCCAGCAGCAGTAGACAGAGTAACACTGAAGCTTTCTTT | CASSSRQSNTEAFF | . | TRBV9 | few | TRBJ1-1
TGCGCCAGCAGCTTTCCCCCGAAGCAGGAGCAGTACTTC | CASSFPPKQEQYF | . | TRBV5-1 | few | TRBJ2-7
TGCGCCAGCAGCAAGGAGGATTCCTACGAGCAGTACTTC | CASSKEDSYEQYF | . | TRBV5-1 | few | TRBJ2-7
TGCGCCAGCAGCTTGGTGGTAGCGGGGCAAGAGACCCAGTACTTC | CASSLVVAGQETQYF | TRBD2 | TRBV5-1 | many | TRBJ2-5
TGCGCCAGCAAACTTAGCGGTGGAGATACGCAGTATTTT | CASKLSGGDTQYF | . | TRBV10-2 | few | TRBJ2-3
TGTGCCAGCAGCTTCCCGCGGGGGGGCCCGAAAGAGACCCAGTACTTC | CASSFPRGGPKETQYF | TRBD2 | TRBV11-2 | many | TRBJ2-5
TGTGCCAGCAGTTTATCGAGGGACGGGACCCAGTACTTC | CASSLSRDGTQYF | . | TRBV27 | few | TRBJ2-5
TGTGCCAGCAGCACCCGGGACAGGGGCATTCAGTACTTC | CASSTRDRGIQYF | TRBD1 | TRBV7-6 | . | TRBJ2-4
TGTGCCAGTGGGACAGTTTCAACCGGGGAGCTGTTTTTT | CASGTVSTGELFF | TRBD1 | TRBV7-9 | . | TRBJ2-2
TGTGCCAGCAGTAGCGCCTCTGGGGCCAACGTCCTGACTTTC | CASSSASGANVLTF | . | TRBV6-2/TRBV6-3 | . | TRBJ2-6
TGTGCCATCAGTGGGCCAGACCAAGAGACCCAGTACTTC | CAISGPDQETQYF | . | TRBV10-3 | . | TRBJ2-5
TGCAGTGCCAGCGGACTAGCGGGGGGGCAGGCAGATACGCAGTATTTT | CSASGLAGGQADTQYF | TRBD2 | TRBV20-1 | . | TRBJ2-3
TGCGCCAGCGGGGGAGATAACACCGGGGAGCTGTTTTTT | CASGGDNTGELFF | . | TRBV5-1 | many | TRBJ2-2
TGTGCCAGCATGGAGACCTATATAGACAATGAGCAGTTCTTC | CASMETYIDNEQFF | . | TRBV12-3/TRBV12-4 | few | TRBJ2-1
TGTGCCACCAGTGATTCCACAGGGAGGTCCTACGAGCAGTACTTC | CATSDSTGRSYEQYF | . | TRBV24-1 | few | TRBJ2-7
TGCGCCAGCAGCCAAGGGATGGCAGGCCCTCGGGGGACTGAAGCTTTCTTT | CASSQGMAGPRGTEAFF | . | TRBV4-1 | many | TRBJ1-1
TGTGCCAGCAGCCGGAACAGGGTTGGCTACACCTTC | CASSRNRVGYTF | . | TRBV11-2 | . | TRBJ1-2
TGCAGCGTTGCCCCTGAGGGATACGAGCAGTACTTC | CSVAPEGYEQYF | . | TRBV29-1 | . | TRBJ2-7
TGCGCCAGCAGCCAAGGGCCAGCGGTGCGACAAGAGACCCAGTACTTC | CASSQGPAVRQETQYF | . | TRBV4-1 | . | TRBJ2-5
TGTGCCATCCTAGACCTGATGACAGGGGAAGAGACCCAGTACTTC | CAILDLMTGEETQYF | TRBD1 | TRBV2 | . | TRBJ2-5
TGTGCCATCAGTGAGCAGGGCGGCACTGAAGCTTTCTTT | CAISEQGGTEAFF | . | TRBV10-3 | many | TRBJ1-1
TGTGCCAGCTGCGTGGCAGAGACCCAGTACTTC | CASCVAETQYF | . | TRBV2 | . | TRBJ2-5
TGTGCCAGCAGCAATGTCGGTGAGGGGCAGGCTTCCTACGAGCAGTACTTC | CASSNVGEGQASYEQYF | . | TRBV21-1 | few | TRBJ2-7
TGTGCCAGCAGCCAAGGGGCAGTACGACTAGCGGGGGGCCGGGATACGCAGTATTTT | CASSQGAVRLAGGRDTQYF | TRBD2 | TRBV4-2 | few | TRBJ2-3
TGTGCCAGCAGCTTAGAGGCGAACTTATACAATGAGCAGTTCTTC | CASSLEANLYNEQFF | . | TRBV7-2 | many | TRBJ2-1
TGTGCCACCCTCAGCGGGGGGTACTCCTACAATGAGCAGTTCTTC | CATLSGGYSYNEQFF | TRBD2 | TRBV7-2 | few | TRBJ2-1
TGTGCCAGCAGCTTAGGCGGGACCTCAACTGAAGCTTTCTTT | CASSLGGTSTEAFF | . | TRBV7-2 | many | TRBJ1-1
TGCGCCAGCAGCCAAGATTTCGCAGGGGGAGGCTACACCTTC | CASSQDFAGGGYTF | TRBD1 | TRBV4-1 | . | TRBJ1-2
TGTGCCAGCATTAGCGGGGCCAGCGGGGGACTCCGAGAGACCCAGTACTTC | CASISGASGGLRETQYF | TRBD2 | TRBV6-2/TRBV6-3 | . | TRBJ2-5
TGTGCCAGCAGACGTCTCTCGCTGGGGGAAAAACTGTTTTTT | CASRRLSLGEKLFF | . | TRBV12-3/TRBV12-4 | . | TRBJ1-4
TGCGCCAGCGGGGAGACTAGCGGGGGGCTCTCCTACAATGAGCAGTTCTTC | CASGETSGGLSYNEQFF | TRBD2 | TRBV4-1 | . | TRBJ2-1
TGCAGCGTTGACCCAACGAACACCGGGGAGCTGTTTTTT | CSVDPTNTGELFF | . | TRBV29-1 | . | TRBJ2-2
TGCGCCAGCAGTGGACAGTCCTATGGCTACACCTTC | CASSGQSYGYTF | . | TRBV10-2 | few | TRBJ1-2
TGCGCCAGCAGCCCCCAAGTAGGGATAGCGGGGGGAGATACGCAGTATTTT | CASSPQVGIAGGDTQYF | TRBD2 | TRBV4-3 | few | TRBJ2-3
TGCGCCAGCAGCCCCGGACTAGCGGAATCCACAGATACGCAGTATTTT | CASSPGLAESTDTQYF | TRBD2 | TRBV5-1 | . | TRBJ2-3
TGTGCCAGCAGTTTGCAGTTAGTTAACGAAAAACTGTTTTTT | CASSLQLVNEKLFF | . | TRBV12-3/TRBV12-4 | few | TRBJ1-4
TGTGCCAGCAGCGGAACCTCTGGAAACACCATATATTTT | CASSGTSGNTIYF | . | TRBV7-3 | . | TRBJ1-3
TGTGCCACCAGTGAACACAGGACAGCCAGGGAGCTGTTTTTT | CATSEHRTARELFF | . | TRBV24-1 | few | TRBJ2-2
TGTGCCAGCATTTTTCGAGGGCCCGCCGGCACTGAAGCTTTCTTT | CASIFRGPAGTEAFF | . | TRBV6-5 | . | TRBJ1-1
TGTGCCTGGAGCAGACAGGTCAACGGCTACACCTTC | CAWSRQVNGYTF | . | TRBV30 | . | TRBJ1-2
TGCGCCAGCAATCCCAACAGGGGCGCAGATACGCAGTATTTT | CASNPNRGADTQYF | TRBD1 | TRBV10-1 | . | TRBJ2-3
TGTGCCAGCAGCTTTGCTCAGGGGACGGGACAAGAGACCCAGTACTTC | CASSFAQGTGQETQYF | . | TRBV7-9 | . | TRBJ2-5
TGCGCCAGCAGCGCGCGTGGGGACGTCAAGTCGAATGAGCAGTTCTTC | CASSARGDVKSNEQFF | . | TRBV5-1 | . | TRBJ2-1
TGTGCCAGCAGCCAAGAGCTAGGTGGCACCAAAAACATTCAGTACTTC | CASSQELGGTKNIQYF | . | TRBV4-2 | . | TRBJ2-4
TGTGCCAGCAGCCAAGAACTAGCGGGCGAGACCCAGTACTTC | CASSQELAGETQYF | TRBD2 | TRBV4-2 | few | TRBJ2-5
TGCAGCGTTGTGCCCGCAGCGCACTATGGCTACACCTTC | CSVVPAAHYGYTF | . | TRBV29-1 | few | TRBJ1-2
TGTGCCAGCAGCGTTCCAGGAATTAATGAAAAACTGTTTTTT | CASSVPGINEKLFF | . | TRBV9 | few | TRBJ1-4
TGTGCCAGCAGACTAGCGGGGGGAGGTACCGGGGAGCTGTTTTTT | CASRLAGGGTGELFF | TRBD2 | TRBV12-3/TRBV12-4 | few | TRBJ2-2